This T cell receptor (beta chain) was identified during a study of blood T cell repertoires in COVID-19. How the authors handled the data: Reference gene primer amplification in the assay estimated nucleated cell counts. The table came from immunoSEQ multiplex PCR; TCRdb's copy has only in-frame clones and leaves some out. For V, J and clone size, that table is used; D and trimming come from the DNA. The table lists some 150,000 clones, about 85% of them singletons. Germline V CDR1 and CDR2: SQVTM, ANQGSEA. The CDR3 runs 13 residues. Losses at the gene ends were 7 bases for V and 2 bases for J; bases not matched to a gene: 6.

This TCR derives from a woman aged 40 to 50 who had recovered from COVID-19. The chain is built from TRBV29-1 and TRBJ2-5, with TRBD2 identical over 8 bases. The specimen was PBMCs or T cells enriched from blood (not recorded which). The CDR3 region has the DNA TGCAGCGCCGGGGGGGCTGGGCAAGAGACCCAGTACTTC. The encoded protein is CSAGGAGQETQYF.